Described below is a single T cell receptor (beta chain) sequence and its context. The CDR3 is 15 amino acids. The V gene's germline CDR1 is LNHDA and CDR2 SQIVND (reference sequence). The germline V and J ends were trimmed by 3 bases and 6 bases, with 15 bases remaining between them. Sequenced by immunoSEQ multiplex PCR; TCRdb stores in-frame clones only, minus some. The table shows 60,000 to 75,000 clones, with approximately 76% occurring only once. The data derive from a study of radiotherapy plus CTLA-4 blockade in lung cancer. The receptor's source is a human donor with non-small cell lung cancer whose response to radiotherapy plus ipilimumab could not be evaluated. Some clones in this sample may be carry-over from other donors' samples. This sequence joins TRBV19 and TRBJ1-5, with no clear D. This specimen was peripheral blood, taken from a patient treated with radiotherapy plus ipilimumab. Written as DNA, the CDR3 is TGTGCCAGTAGTATCAAGGCAGGTCGGGGTCAGCCCCAGCATTTT. It specifies CASSIKAGRGQPQHF.